This T cell receptor (beta chain) was obtained from a study of regulatory T cells in long-lasting Graves disease. HTBI primers from iRepertoire and Arm-PCR of CDR3 regions yielded the TCR beta libraries. Each CDR3 protein is one row after TCRdb ran MiXCR on the multiplex PCR reads. The table lists about 350,000 distinct CDR3 sequences, around 17% of them singletons, with 25% to 30% in the top ten. Time point here: newly diagnosed GD, antithyroid drugs for less than 3 months. Generation of the TCR library employed RNA extracted from PBMCs. Per the germline V gene, CDR1 is SGHRS and CDR2 is YFSETQ. Trimming removed 3 bases from V and 4 bases from J, with 5 bases in between. This CDR3 contains 12 residues. The same data also contributed to another study, on T cells in Graves' hyperthyroidism and ophthalmopathy.

V is TRBV5-1 and J is TRBJ2-1; D not resolved. The origin of this receptor is a man in his forties or fifties with Graves disease. The starting material was peripheral blood mononuclear cells (PBMCs), obtained at new diagnosis, from a patient treated with antithyroid drugs. The CDR3 DNA follows: TGCGCCAGCAGCTCTATTTACAATGAGCAGTTCTTC. Protein sequence: CASSSIYNEQFF.